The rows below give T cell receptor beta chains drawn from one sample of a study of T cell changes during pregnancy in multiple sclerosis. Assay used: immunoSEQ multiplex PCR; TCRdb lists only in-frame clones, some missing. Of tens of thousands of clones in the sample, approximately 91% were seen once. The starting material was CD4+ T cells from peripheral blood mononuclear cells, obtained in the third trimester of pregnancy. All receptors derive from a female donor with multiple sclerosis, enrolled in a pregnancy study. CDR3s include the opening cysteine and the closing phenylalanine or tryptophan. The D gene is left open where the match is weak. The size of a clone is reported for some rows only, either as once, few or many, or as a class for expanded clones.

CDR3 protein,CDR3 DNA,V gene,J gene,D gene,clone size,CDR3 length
CASRAAPGQGYEQYF,TGTGCCAGTAGAGCGGCTCCGGGACAGGGCTACGAGCAGTACTTC,TRBV19,TRBJ2-7,TRBD1,NA,15
CASSLQGGAQDTQYF,TGTGCCAGCAGCTTACAAGGGGGGGCCCAAGATACGCAGTATTTT,TRBV11-1,TRBJ2-3,NA,once,15
CASSATSGGATQYF,TGTGCCAGCAGCGCGACTAGCGGGGGGGCTACGCAGTATTTT,TRBV7-9,TRBJ2-3,TRBD2,NA,14
CASSYSNQASGNTIYF,TGTGCCAGCAGTTACTCGAACCAGGCGTCTGGAAACACCATATATTTT,TRBV6-5,TRBJ1-3,NA,NA,16
CASRTYATNEKLFF,TGTGCCAGCAGGACATACGCAACTAATGAAAAACTGTTTTTT,TRBV5-6,TRBJ1-4,NA,NA,14
CASSQAQGYSGANVLTF,TGTGCCAGCAGCCAAGCGCAGGGCTACTCTGGGGCCAACGTCCTGACTTTC,TRBV4-2,TRBJ2-6,NA,NA,17
CASSEGLGGDTEAFF,TGTGCCAGCAGTGAGGGTTTAGGGGGGGACACTGAAGCTTTCTTT,TRBV25-1,TRBJ1-1,NA,NA,15
CASSRDGTGDYGYTF,TGTGCCAGCAGTAGAGATGGAACAGGGGACTATGGCTACACCTTC,TRBV6-4,TRBJ1-2,TRBD1,NA,15
CASSLRVSNQPQHF,TGTGCCAGCAGTCTCAGGGTCAGCAATCAGCCCCAGCATTTT,TRBV6-5,TRBJ1-5,NA,NA,14
CAWRLPGTVSEYF,TGTGCCTGGAGACTCCCCGGGACAGTAAGCGAGTACTTC,TRBV30,TRBJ2-7,TRBD1,once,13
CASSLEGGNTEAFF,TGTGCCAGTAGTTTAGAGGGGGGGAACACTGAAGCTTTCTTT,TRBV19,TRBJ1-1,NA,NA,14
CASSLVLTLRSSYNEQFF,TGCGCCAGCAGCTTGGTTTTAACCCTGCGAAGCTCCTACAATGAGCAGTTCTTC,TRBV5-1,TRBJ2-1,NA,once,18
CASSFSDTGEGGYTF,TGTGCCAGCAGCTTCAGTGACACAGGGGAAGGAGGCTACACCTTC,TRBV5-5,TRBJ1-2,TRBD1,NA,15
CASSIQGGDYGYTF,TGTGCCAGTAGTATTCAGGGTGGGGACTATGGCTACACCTTC,TRBV19,TRBJ1-2,NA,NA,14
CASSQDQGETQYF,TGCGCCAGCAGCCAAGATCAGGGTGAGACCCAGTACTTC,TRBV4-1,TRBJ2-5,NA,NA,13
CASRKQTGRYGYTF,TGTGCCAGCAGGAAACAGACAGGGCGGTATGGCTACACCTTC,TRBV27,TRBJ1-2,TRBD1,few,14
CASKELAGDDTQYF,TGTGCCAGCAAGGAACTAGCGGGAGATGATACGCAGTATTTT,TRBV25-1,TRBJ2-3,TRBD2,NA,14
CASSQDLRQGSREQYF,TGTGCCAGCAGCCAAGATCTCCGACAGGGATCTCGGGAGCAGTACTTC,TRBV14,TRBJ2-7,TRBD1,NA,16
CASSFGGNNSPLHF,TGCGCCAGCAGCTTTGGAGGAAATAATTCACCCCTCCACTTT,TRBV5-1,TRBJ1-6,NA,NA,14
CASRVQGAMNTEAFF,TGTGCCAGTAGGGTGCAGGGGGCGATGAACACTGAAGCTTTCTTT,TRBV19,TRBJ1-1,TRBD1,once,15
CASSLDGIRQYF,TGCGCCAGCAGCTTGGACGGGATACGGCAGTACTTC,TRBV5-1,TRBJ2-7,NA,NA,12
CASSTRTGSISGANVLTF,TGCGCCAGCAGCACCCGGACAGGTTCAATCTCTGGGGCCAACGTCCTGACTTTC,TRBV5-1,TRBJ2-6,TRBD1,NA,18
CAWSRTDGNYGYTF,TGTGCCTGGAGTAGGACAGATGGAAACTATGGCTACACCTTC,TRBV30,TRBJ1-2,NA,NA,14
CASRARQGFF,TGTGCCAGCAGAGCCCGACAGGGCTTTTTT,TRBV14,TRBJ1-4,TRBD1,NA,10
CASSPQRGLAGGPKETQYF,TGTGCCAGCAGCCCCCAAAGGGGGCTAGCGGGGGGGCCGAAGGAGACCCAGTACTTC,TRBV7-9,TRBJ2-5,TRBD2,NA,19
CAISEVPRDSEAFF,TGTGCCATCAGTGAGGTTCCACGGGACTCTGAAGCTTTCTTT,TRBV10-3,TRBJ1-1,NA,NA,14
CASSEGLAGAPGANVLTF,TGTGCCAGCAGCGAAGGACTAGCGGGAGCTCCTGGGGCCAACGTCCTGACTTTC,TRBV5-4,TRBJ2-6,TRBD2,NA,18
CQGQGDTGELFF,TGTCAAGGACAGGGGGACACCGGGGAGCTGTTTTTT,TRBV30,TRBJ2-2,TRBD1,NA,12
CASSSGAYEQYF,TGTGCCAGCAGCTCCGGGGCCTACGAGCAGTACTTC,TRBV7-6,TRBJ2-7,NA,once,12
CASSLEDRGSYGYTF,TGCGCCAGCAGCTTGGAAGACAGGGGGAGCTATGGCTACACCTTC,TRBV5-1,TRBJ1-2,TRBD1,NA,15
CASSLSVPRPAEQYF,TGTGCCAGCAGCTTATCGGTCCCCAGGCCGGCCGAGCAGTACTTC,TRBV11-2,TRBJ2-7,NA,NA,15
CASSLARGLRNTIYF,TGTGCCAGCAGCTTAGCCAGGGGGCTTAGAAACACCATATATTTT,TRBV7-2,TRBJ1-3,TRBD1,NA,15
CASSRDSLAGELFF,TGTGCCAGCAGCCGGGATAGTCTGGCCGGGGAGCTGTTTTTT,TRBV7-2,TRBJ2-2,NA,NA,14
CAISTDRALGNSGANVLTF,TGTGCCATCAGCACCGACAGGGCATTAGGGAACTCTGGGGCCAACGTCCTGACTTTC,TRBV10-3,TRBJ2-6,TRBD1,NA,19
CASSLGQGGADTQYF,TGCGCCAGCAGCTTGGGACAGGGAGGTGCAGATACGCAGTATTTT,TRBV5-1,TRBJ2-3,NA,NA,15
CASSPLSSGRSDEQFF,TGTGCCAGTAGTCCCCTTAGTAGCGGGAGGTCGGATGAGCAGTTCTTC,TRBV19,TRBJ2-1,TRBD2,NA,16
CASSLRGGYNEQFF,TGTGCCAGCAGCTTGCGGGGGGGTTACAATGAGCAGTTCTTC,TRBV7-3,TRBJ2-1,TRBD2,NA,14
CASRQDWNTEAFF,TGTGCCAGCCGACAGGACTGGAACACTGAAGCTTTCTTT,TRBV18,TRBJ1-1,NA,NA,13
CASSLLGDRGETQYF,TGTGCCAGCAGCCTTCTCGGGGACAGGGGAGAGACCCAGTACTTC,TRBV6-5,TRBJ2-5,TRBD1,NA,15
CAPGPDSLGNTEAFF,TGTGCCCCGGGCCCGGACAGCTTAGGGAACACTGAAGCTTTCTTT,TRBV6-5,TRBJ1-1,NA,NA,15
CASSLSGGGQPQHF,TGTGCCAGCAGCTTGTCAGGGGGCGGTCAGCCCCAGCATTTT,TRBV5-8,TRBJ1-5,TRBD1,once,14
CAGLPQAGVWDEQFF,TGTGCCGGACTCCCGCAGGCGGGAGTCTGGGATGAGCAGTTCTTC,TRBV7-9,TRBJ2-1,TRBD2,once,15
CASTPSSGAYEQYF,TGTGCCAGCACGCCGTCTAGCGGAGCCTACGAGCAGTACTTC,TRBV18,TRBJ2-7,TRBD2,few,14
CASRPQGMAEAFF,TGTGCCAGCAGACCACAGGGTATGGCTGAAGCTTTCTTT,TRBV6-5,TRBJ1-1,NA,NA,13
CASSLPPGGAGVGDTQYF,TGCGCCAGCAGCTTGCCCCCCGGCGGAGCGGGAGTGGGAGATACGCAGTATTTT,TRBV5-1,TRBJ2-3,TRBD2,NA,18
CASSLGQGTHEQYF,TGTGCCAGCAGTTTAGGACAGGGAACCCACGAGCAGTACTTC,TRBV27,TRBJ2-7,TRBD1,NA,14
CASSQALQAGGVTDTQYF,TGCGCCAGCAGCCAAGCCCTACAAGCGGGGGGTGTCACAGATACGCAGTATTTT,TRBV4-3,TRBJ2-3,TRBD2,NA,18
CASSEWTVSNQPQHF,TGTGCCAGCAGTGAATGGACAGTTAGCAATCAGCCCCAGCATTTT,TRBV6-1,TRBJ1-5,NA,once,15
CASSLGQGNTIYF,TGTGCCAGCAGCTTAGGTCAAGGAAACACCATATATTTT,TRBV7-9,TRBJ1-3,NA,NA,13
CASSQDWNGAYEQYF,TGTGCCAGCAGCCAAGATTGGAACGGAGCCTACGAGCAGTACTTC,TRBV4-2,TRBJ2-7,NA,few,15
CASSQVGTGTDYGYTF,TGTGCCAGCAGCCAAGTTGGGACAGGTACTGACTATGGCTACACCTTC,TRBV4-2,TRBJ1-2,TRBD1,NA,16
CASSSDRGGEEKLFF,TGTGCCAGCAGCAGTGACAGGGGAGGAGAAGAAAAACTGTTTTTT,TRBV5-4,TRBJ1-4,TRBD1,NA,15
CASSAGDRAREQYF,TGTGCCAGCAGCGCAGGGGACAGGGCACGGGAGCAGTACTTC,TRBV9,TRBJ2-7,TRBD1,NA,14
CASSKRGMTEAFF,TGTGCCAGTAGTAAAAGGGGGATGACTGAAGCTTTCTTT,TRBV19,TRBJ1-1,NA,NA,13
CASSMRLAGGTDTQYF,TGTGCCAGTAGTATGAGGCTAGCGGGGGGCACAGATACGCAGTATTTT,TRBV19,TRBJ2-3,TRBD2,many,16
CASSLSQGLYEQYF,TGTGCCAGCAGCTTAAGTCAGGGGCTCTACGAGCAGTACTTC,TRBV7-2,TRBJ2-7,NA,NA,14
CASSLAGTPIHTF,TGTGCCAGCAGCTTAGCTGGGACACCTATACACACCTTC,TRBV11-2,TRBJ1-2,NA,few,13